Sequencing of this T cell receptor beta chain was carried out in a study of breast tumors, draining lymph nodes, adjacent tissues (dated by TCRdb to the mid-2010s). About the investigation overall: In breast cancer patients, the study compared the TCR beta repertoires of tumor, adjacent nontumor tissue and axillary lymph nodes. The study was designed to assess the relationships and possible T-cell exchange between tumor, surrounding tissue and draining lymph node repertoires in human breast cancer. Study-level results and caveats: T-cell repertoire diversity in tumors was found to be lower than in lymph nodes but higher than in nontumor tissue, and preferential V and J gene usage was observed. The conclusion that tumor T cells originate in lymph nodes was presented as consistent with a hypothesis rather than as directly demonstrated. The similarity between tumor and nontumor tissue repertoires was significantly greater in luminal-like breast cancer than in basal-like breast cancer. The data were judged consistent with most tumor T cells deriving from the lymph node and then expanding within tumor tissue.

The lymph node samples were taken from the axillary draining lymph nodes of breast cancer patients. This clonotype was counted at least ten times. The specificity of this receptor is unknown. No much larger clone exists at a distance of one base, and base qualities are not known. The listed sequencing device is Illumina HiSeq 2000. TCR beta chain libraries were generated by multiplex PCR amplification. High-throughput sequencing was used to analyze the amplified TCR beta chain products. TCRdb reworked the public reads: Q25 trimming with fastp, MiXCR clone assembly, productive beta chains retained. Every CDR3 protein is listed once, alongside the most common genes and DNA of its rows. In this sample the table shows 150,000 or so distinct CDR3 sequences, approximately 33% of which occur a single time. Jointly, the top ten make up more than 3.5% of the sample. The sequence derives from a female donor with breast cancer. Some clones in this sample may be carry-over from other donors' samples. Sequencing used axillary lymph node tissue.

The DNA sequence reads TGTGCCTGGAGTGTAGGTCAGCCCGGCACCGGGGAGCTGTTTTTT. The resulting protein is CAWSVGQPGTGELFF. The sequence links TRBV30 to TRBJ2-2, with an unclear D gene assignment. Reading from cysteine to phenylalanine, the CDR3 counts 15 amino acids. Left in the record is the CDR3 DNA by itself, 45 bases read in frame from the first base. V and J lose 0 bases and 4 bases, and a span of 12 bases separates them. The germline V gene (reference sequence) provides CDR1 GTSNPN and CDR2 SVGIG.